This T cell receptor beta chain came from a study of beta chain features in type 1 diabetes. Study-wide context: The patients were much like the healthy donors in age, gender and cell yields. Broader study findings: Moderate yet significant TCRB CDR3 shortening was seen in Type 1 diabetes patients in all four CD4+ subsets.

Worth noting for this clone: The antigen is undetermined.

Sequenced material consisted of expressed TCRB transcripts (all of the isolated RNA was reverse transcribed). Generated by immunoSEQ multiplex PCR, the TCRdb table keeps only in-frame clones and is missing some. Of hundreds of thousands of clones in the sample, under 15% were seen once. V lost 5 bases to trimming and J lost 6 bases, with 14 bases between them. The CDR3 loop spans 14 amino acids. Per the germline V gene, CDR1 is SNHLY and CDR2 is FYNNEI. The receptor was derived from a man younger than 35 with type 1 diabetes. Sequencing input: naive CD4+ T cells from blood. The gene calls are TRBV2 and TRBJ2-4; tentative D call: TRBD1 (5 bases). The CDR3 bases are TGTGCCAGCAGTTTCTCCAGGGAAGGAAACATTCAGTACTTC. Protein product: CASSFSREGNIQYF.